The 16 T cell receptor beta chains in this list originate from one sample, sequenced in a study of T-cell reconstitution after alpha-beta-depleted transplantation in children (TCRdb year 2016). This specimen's treatment or condition label, interpreted: allogeneic hematopoietic cell transplantation with graft depleted of TCRalphabeta T cells and CD19 B cells. Receptors were amplified or captured by PCR. The listed sequencing device is Illumina HiSeq 2500. TCR libraries were prepared with molecular barcoding, using unique molecular identifiers to normalize TCRbeta repertoire quantification. TCRdb cleaned the public reads at Q25 with fastp, built clones with MiXCR and kept in-frame beta chains. Every CDR3 protein is listed once, alongside the most common genes and DNA of its rows. Present in this sample are hundreds of thousands of distinct CDR3 sequences, around a tenth of which were seen just once. Of the sample, about 25% is held by the ten largest clones.

Sequenced material: peripheral blood, taken 180 days after TCRalphabeta/CD19-depleted stem cell transplant. These TCRs come from a male patient aged 2-15 years who had a stem cell transplant for chronic granulomatous disease, so the T cells may come from the graft donor.

This clonotype was seen repeatedly, ten times or more. The chain carries TRBV20-1 and TRBJ1-1; D possibly corresponds to TRBD1 (6 bases). Trimming removed 0 bases at V and 1 base at J, with 15 bases between. CDR1 DFQATT and CDR2 SNEGSKA come from the germline V gene (reference sequence). The CDR3 loop spans 16 amino acids. Here the CDR3 DNA reads TGCAGTGCTAGAGACAGGGGAGGAGGGCCGAACACTGAAGCTTTCTTT. Its protein is CSARDRGGGPNTEAFF.

This clonotype showed up many times. V is TRBV20-1 and J is TRBJ2-7, with 9 positions matching TRBD2. Germline CDR1 reads DFQATT; CDR2 reads SNEGSKA (reference sequence). V lost 4 bases, J lost 5 bases, and 9 bases stayed unmatched. The CDR3 runs 14 residues. CDR3 region: CSAKRLAGRNEQYF. For the CDR3, the DNA is TGCAGTGCTAAGAGGCTAGCGGGACGAAACGAGCAGTACTTC.

A note on this clonotype: Given a much more abundant clone one base away, this may be a read error. V and J are TRBV18 and TRBJ2-7, with 7 bases fitting TRBD2. The CDR3 has 13 amino acids. CDR1 is KGHSH, CDR2 LQKENI, per germline. This chain's CDR3 is CASSTARDYDQYF. CDR3 sequence (DNA): TGTGCCAGCTCAACAGCGCGGGACTACGATCAGTACTTC.

This clonotype was detected ten times or more. The J gene is TRBJ1-2, the V gene TRBV10-3; 8 bases align to TRBD1. Per germline, CDR1 ENHRY and CDR2 SYGVKD. This CDR3 region has 13 residues. Unmatched junction bases numbered 8, after V lost 6 bases and J lost 8 bases. As DNA, the CDR3 is TGTGCCATCAGCTTTACAGGGGGTTACGGCTACACCTTC. Its translation is CAISFTGGYGYTF.

This clonotype was counted many times. This rearrangement joins TRBV20-1 to TRBJ2-1, with TRBD2 identical over 14 bases. V was pared by 0 bases and J by 7 bases, with 2 bases of the junction left unmatched. Germline V gives CDR1 DFQATT, CDR2 SNEGSKA (reference sequence). There are 15 residues in the CDR3. This chain's CDR3 is CSAREGLAGENEQFF. The CDR3 DNA follows: TGCAGTGCTAGAGAGGGACTAGCGGGAGAAAATGAGCAGTTCTTC.

Comments on this clonotype: The limits of the CDR3 on the DNA are not certain, so only TCRdb's listed CDR3 is given. The V and J genes are TRBV7-5 and TRBJ2-7; the table calls TRBD2, which could not be checked here. TRBV7-5 is listed as a pseudogene. Inclusive of both ends, the CDR3 amounts to 20 amino acids. CDR3 residues: CISVPAVAGTSGSGGYEQYF.

This clonotype was picked up many times. V is TRBV24-1 and J is TRBJ2-1; a possible D gene is TRBD2 (6 bases). The CDR3 spans 14 residues. The V gene lost 5 bases and the J gene lost 10 bases, with 17 bases spanning the gap. Germline assignment: CDR1 KGHDR and CDR2 SFDVKD. The CDR3, as DNA: TGTGCCACCAGTGGCCCCCGATTAGCGGAAGAGCAGTTCTTC. Translating gives CATSGPRLAEEQFF.

This clonotype occurred many times. The rearrangement uses TRBV20-1 and TRBJ1-4; 8 positions agree with TRBD1. Germline V gene lookup returns CDR1 DFQATT and CDR2 SNEGSKA (reference sequence). The V and J ends lost 7 bases and 5 bases, in that order; junction bases with no gene match: 3. This CDR3 contains 12 residues. The CDR3 DNA reads TGCAGTGGCAGACAGGGGAATGAAAAACTGTTTTTT. This codes for CSGRQGNEKLFF.

This clonotype was observed a handful of times. The chain links TRBV7-9 to TRBJ2-7; 9 positions match TRBD2. CDR1 and CDR2 from the germline V gene are SEHNR and FQNEAQ (reference sequence). Trimming removed 4 bases from V and 6 bases from J; junction bases left unmatched: 10. The CDR3 covers 15 residues. In DNA form, the CDR3 reads TGTGCCAGCAGCTCCAATAGCGGGAGTGGTCCCGAGCAGTACTTC. This encodes CASSSNSGSGPEQYF.

Ten or more counts support this clonotype. The chain has TRBV4-2 and TRBJ1-2; TRBD1 matches 7 bases. Germline CDR1 and CDR2: LGHNA and YNFKEQ. With V trimmed by 2 bases and J by 6 bases, 12 bases remained unmatched. This CDR3 is 16 amino acids long. The CDR3 bases are TGTGCCAGCAGCCAAAGAGGGTTTGAGGGGGCGGATGGCTACACCTTC. It encodes CASSQRGFEGADGYTF.

This clonotype was seen at least ten times. The V gene is TRBV28, the J gene TRBJ2-3, with 13 bases fitting TRBD2. Germline V CDR1 and CDR2: MDHEN, SYDVKM. This CDR3 spans 19 amino acids. The ends lost 6 bases at V and 0 bases at J; junction bases unmatched: 12. The CDR3 protein is CASSEILGLAGSSTDTQYF. Here the CDR3 DNA reads TGTGCCAGCAGCGAAATCCTGGGACTAGCGGGATCTAGCACAGATACGCAGTATTTT.

The table lists this clonotype with many counts. The chain links TRBV12-3 or TRBV12-4 to TRBJ2-7, with TRBD1 as a possible D gene (7 bases). With 6 bases removed from V and 2 bases from J, the gap between germline ends came to 14 bases. The CDR3 loop spans 14 amino acids. The CDR3 DNA reads TGTGCCAGCAGCCTTGGAGGGGGCACCTACGAGCAGTACTTC. Translation: CASSLGGGTYEQYF.

At least ten counts were recorded for this clonotype. The chain joins TRBV12-3 or TRBV12-4 to TRBJ2-6; D is possibly TRBD1 or TRBD2 (5 bases each). V was shortened by 5 bases and J by 0 bases, with 14 bases between the two germline ends. The CDR3 extends over 17 amino acids. CDR3 DNA: TGTGCCAGCAGTGCCCCGGGACGGGACTCTGGGGCCAACGTCCTGACTTTC. Translation: CASSAPGRDSGANVLTF.

About this clonotype: A much larger clone lies one base from this, so it may be a read error. The gene calls are TRBV30 and TRBJ1-1; TRBD1 agrees at 7 bases. The CDR3 consists of 14 residues. From germline, CDR1 is GTSNPN and CDR2 SVGIG (reference sequence). In nucleotides, the CDR3 is TGTTCCTTCGACCCGGACAGGCTTAACACTGAAGCTTTCTTT. Amino acid sequence: CSFDPDRLNTEAFF.

This clonotype occurred many times. The chain combines TRBV27 with TRBJ2-7; 14 bases are a match to TRBD2. In germline, CDR1 is MNHEY, CDR2 SMNVEV (reference sequence). Trimming at V came to 5 bases and at J to 7 bases, leaving 4 bases not matched to a gene. The CDR3 totals 14 residues. The CDR3 coding sequence is TGTGCCAGCAGTAGGGGACTAGCGGGAGTTGAGCAGTACTTC. The encoded protein is CASSRGLAGVEQYF.

The rearrangement uses TRBV10-3 and TRBJ2-5; TRBD2 matches 7 bases. The CDR3 length is 14 residues. Germline CDR1 ENHRY, CDR2 SYGVKD. The junction had 10 bases not matched to a gene; V was cut back by 7 bases and J by 5 bases. CDR3 region: CAIKEGTSEETQYF. The CDR3 region has the DNA TGTGCCATCAAAGAGGGAACTAGCGAGGAGACCCAGTACTTC.